The present entry profiles one T cell receptor (beta chain) with its context. Its target antigen remains unknown. Base qualities are not recorded, but no much larger clone differs from it by a single base. Relative to germline, V is 4 bases shorter and J is 0 bases shorter, with 5 bases between their ends. Per the germline V gene (reference sequence), SEHNR is the CDR1 and FQNEAQ is the CDR2. The CDR3 runs 13 amino acids, cysteine and phenylalanine included. This entry keeps only the CDR3 DNA: 39 bases, framed from base 1. The record originates from a study of cytomegalovirus exposure and HLA in healthy donors (TCRdb year 2017). Looking at the study overall: According to an earlier analysis of 587 of the donors, some 180 million T cells yielded over 90 million unique TCR beta sequences and approximately 280 Gb of sequence data. To study patterns of TCR occurrence, a later analysis re-analyzed previously published TCR beta repertoires from 550 to 800 donors and added high-resolution HLA genotyping. The study used immunosequencing to profile the T cell repertoires of several hundred subjects and linked those repertoires to cytomegalovirus serostatus. Along with the roughly 710-subject first cohort, a separate validation cohort of over a hundred different subjects was used. All discovery cohort repertoires had been generated on a single sequencing platform. Across some 400 genotyped donors of the cohort, an average of about 240,000 unique TCR beta nucleotide sequences per donor were sequenced, and 15% to 20% of those sequences were non-productive. Rather than drawing on any new phenotypic data, the later analysis identified candidate immune exposures from TCR beta sequences and the way those sequences occurred across donors. To predict cytomegalovirus infection status, the study brought together high-throughput TCR immunosequencing, statistical association of individual TCRs with disease status, and machine learning. Of the roughly 400 genotyped donors, approximately 82% fell in the genetic ancestry cluster associated with self-reported Caucasian donors. The study aimed to test whether cataloging public T cell receptors could reveal signatures of past pathogen exposure. Donor age, sex, ethnicity and CMV serostatus were compiled together with the repertoire data. A later genetic analysis used genome-wide SNP genotypes for about 65% of the roughly 670 donors, treating that subset as a discovery cohort. Four to six DR-DQ haplotypes were handled as single units for association and clustering, since linkage in the cohort was strong. An earlier analysis of around 580 of the donors used high-throughput TCR beta sequencing to judge whether each TCR beta V gene segment behaved as functional or pseudogenic. HLA typing included class I and class II loci at four-digit resolution. The number of donors typed differed by locus, with about 629-630 for A, B, C, DRB1 and DQB1, more than 500 for DQA1, about 610 for DPA1, and over 400 for DPB1. Roughly 300 gigabases of sequencing data and around 85 million unique TCR sequences made up an early release that covered several hundred HLA-typed donors.

The cohort consisted of 670 or so healthy bone marrow donors. At the time of sampling, all cohort members were nominally healthy, though unrecorded immune exposures were likely present. The donor was CMV seronegative and belonged to the group of 380 or so seronegative cohort members. Every donor gave a peripheral blood sample, and the peripheral blood mononuclear cells from that sample were used for TCR beta sequencing. The Qiagen DNeasy Blood Extraction Kit was used to extract genomic DNA from the blood cell samples. The full study reports these points: A later analysis found that most CMV-associated TCR beta chains appeared HLA-restricted, with HLA associations seemingly driven largely by CMV exposure. An earlier analysis of some 590 of the donors showed that most TCR beta V segments appeared in productive rearrangements either about 87% or about 30% of the time, which broadly matched IMGT annotations. Several of the top co-occurrence clusters appeared to be linked to parvovirus B19, influenza, CMV and Epstein-Barr virus, according to a later analysis. Because the 87-base-pair reads could not distinguish some IMGT-functional V segments, including TRBV6-2 and TRBV6-3, those segments were excluded. Most TCR sequences were seen in very few donors, while some public TCRs were found in many individuals. Linkage disequilibrium might explain the correlated functional status among segregating V segments, but an unknown experimental factor could not be excluded. A later genetic analysis associated a missense DCLRE1C variant with V-gene and J-gene trimming of TCR beta chains, and an independent cohort replicated the association. A later genetic analysis reported fewer N-insertions in productive TCRs among donors in an Asian-associated ancestry cluster than the approximately 700-donor mean. In a later analysis, HLA-associated TCR beta chains were found to be more clonally expanded and to have lower generation probabilities than equally common non-associated chains. The sequencing pipeline was judged likely to have produced a cluster of highly shared sequence variants as a technical artifact. The classifier was reported to diagnose cytomegalovirus status with high specificity and sensitivity in both the original and validation cohorts. Only TCR beta chains were sequenced in this cohort, and the absence of alpha or paired-chain data limited detectable features. Specific HLA alleles were associated with about 17,000 TCR beta sequences at a false discovery rate of 0.05 in a later analysis. The authors suggested that the approach could potentially be extended to other disease states and immunological phenotypes. A total of fewer than 200 TCR beta chains were listed by the study as associated with cytomegalovirus. HLA typing was unavailable for some donors at each locus, so association tests used only the typed subset. Three of the identified cytomegalovirus-associated TCR beta chains were confirmed in vitro to be specific for cytomegalovirus antigens. A further reported finding was that TCR beta sequences accurately predicted the HLA-A and HLA-B alleles for most subjects in the first cohort. The earlier analysis of approximately 540 of the donors excluded roughly 17 rarely observed V segments, including chromosome 9 orphons, because counts were too low. The presence/absence analyses assumed that sequencing depth was roughly uniform across donors, and that assumption may not be true. The only immune exposure information available for the cohort was CMV serostatus. In a later analysis, the rate of TCR association differed among HLA loci, with DRB1 alleles having the most associated TCRs and HLA-C alleles having the fewest. Assigning TCR associations to individual alleles was difficult when HLA alleles, especially DR and DQ, strongly co-occurred.

The method behind the library was the immunoSEQ multiplex PCR assay. The multiplex PCR relied on a mix of 60 forward primers for TCR Vbeta segments and 13 reverse primers for TCR Jbeta segments. The CDR3 region of rearranged TCR beta genes was amplified from genomic DNA with a multiplex PCR assay. On the Illumina HiSeq System, the amplified TCR beta libraries were sequenced as 87-base-pair reads. The authors' analysis ran thus. In a later analysis, some 80 million unique TCR beta chains were counted across the roughly 610 repertoires, and roughly 10 million of these chains were shared by at least two donors. Raw reads were error-corrected and collapsed into unique sequences by a nearest-neighbor algorithm in which closely related sequences were merged to remove PCR and sequencing errors. CDR3 sequences were aligned to IMGT reference sequences to assign V, D and J gene segments. For a sequence to be retained, at least a six-nucleotide match to both a V gene segment and a J gene segment was required. A rearrangement counted as productive if the CDR3 had no stop codons and remained in frame with V and J, and every other rearrangement counted as non-productive. Following IMGT convention, CDR3 was defined as the stretch from the second conserved V-encoded cysteine up to the conserved J-encoded phenylalanine. The earlier analysis of a few hundred of the donors excluded any sequence lacking an unambiguous match to a single V gene segment. In an earlier analysis of some 590 of the donors, a V segment was called functional when productive rearrangements were above 56.7%, and segregating when the standard deviation between donors exceeded 5%. A statistical classification framework was built to diagnose cytomegalovirus status from the catalog of TCR beta chain sequences. In a later analysis, TCR nucleotide sequences were compared against IMGT/GENE-DB human TR gene sequences so that V and J genes could be assigned. The TCRdist pipeline was used in a later analysis to assign CDR3 sequences and most-parsimonious VDJ recombination scenarios. In a later analysis, every TCR beta chain was defined by the combination of its CDR3 amino acid sequence and its V-gene family, and reads without a unique V-gene family were dropped. As a way to deal with suspected cross-contamination and a sequencing artifact, a later analysis dropped roughly 600 nucleotide sequences that were highly shared and had low generation probability. In a later analysis, a clonal expansion index for each public chain was calculated from normalized within-repertoire ranks of inferred template counts. In a later analysis, generation probabilities were computed using a VDJ recombination model fitted to out-of-frame rearrangements, and the results were checked against IGoR. A later analysis scored TCR-TCR, TCR-HLA and TCR-CMV co-occurrence with hypergeometric tests, applying a repertoire-size bias correction to TCR pairs. To estimate false discovery rates, a later analysis permuted the HLA or CMV assignments 20 times. In a later analysis, co-occurring TCRs were grouped using DBSCAN, and TCRdist sequence similarity was added for clustering within HLA-allele-positive subsets. Repertoires with fewer than 30,000 or more than 120,000 public chains were left out of co-occurrence clustering, as were about five repertoires with anomalous nucleotide sharing. In TCRdb, the immuneACCESS table is reduced to in-frame sequences with V and J assigned. These tables do not hold every clone; where another copy was compared, an unresolved V gene accounts for under half, and the others remain unexplained. V, J and clone size are taken as reported in that table, and D and trimming were inferred from the DNA itself. The sample profile shows around 120,000 clones; more than 60% of them were found once. The ten largest clones take up less than 4.5% of the sample.

Rearrangement joined TRBV7-9 to TRBJ2-3, with no confident D gene call. The sample taken for sequencing was PBMCs. This receptor was taken from a woman in her forties in good health and CMV-seronegative. CDR3 protein: CASSSTSTDTQYF. The DNA reads TGTGCCAGCAGCTCTACTAGCACAGATACGCAGTATTTT.